Below are 25 T cell receptor beta chains sequenced from a single sample in a study of radiotherapy plus CTLA-4 blockade in lung cancer. This table comes from immunoSEQ multiplex PCR, and its TCRdb copy is limited to in-frame clones, with some not included. The sample lists nearly 95,000 clones; 80% to 85% were seen once. Sample: peripheral blood, taken from a patient treated with radiotherapy plus ipilimumab. Receptors originate from a human donor with non-small cell lung cancer that progressed on radiotherapy plus ipilimumab.

J is TRBJ2-2 and V is TRBV28, with a weak D call TRBD1 (6 bases). Trimming stripped 7 bases from V and 6 bases from J, with 15 bases between. Looked up from germline, CDR1 is MDHEN and CDR2 is SYDVKM. The CDR3 contains 14 residues. The CDR3 nucleotides read TGTGCCAGCACCCCCGCCAGGGGTCCCGGGGAGCTGTTTTTT. Its protein product is CASTPARGPGELFF.

V usage is TRBV5-1 and J usage is TRBJ2-3; the D gene is possibly TRBD2 (5 bases). Trimming removed 0 bases from V and 5 bases from J, with 16 bases in between. This CDR3 region has 16 residues. Germline V gene lookup returns CDR1 SGHRS and CDR2 YFSETQ. The CDR3 DNA is TGCGCCAGCAGCTTGGCCCTAGCCTCCGATATAGATACGCAGTATTTT. Protein product: CASSLALASDIDTQYF.

The V gene is TRBV29-1, the J gene TRBJ1-5; 9 nucleotides match TRBD1. CDR3 length: 14 amino acids. V lost 6 bases and J lost 5; bases outside the gene matches: 8. Looked up from germline, CDR1 is SQVTM and CDR2 is ANQGSEA. Here the CDR3 reads CSVGTGTGHQPQHF. For the CDR3, the DNA is TGCAGCGTGGGAACCGGGACAGGGCATCAGCCCCAGCATTTT.

This rearrangement joins TRBV4-1 to TRBJ2-3; 10 nucleotides line up with TRBD2. Trimming cost V 0 bases and J 2 bases; bases outside gene matches: 11. Germline assignment: CDR1 MGHRA and CDR2 YSYEKL. The CDR3 is 19 residues long. CDR3 nucleotide sequence: TGCGCCAGCAGCCAAGACCCAGCCACTAGCGGGGCCTACACAGATACGCAGTATTTT. It encodes CASSQDPATSGAYTDTQYF.

This clone was detected once. The J gene is TRBJ2-3, the V gene TRBV28, with D perhaps TRBD2 (5 bases). Germline loops: CDR1 MDHEN, CDR2 SYDVKM. V lost 2 bases to trimming and J lost 0 bases, with 6 bases between them. The CDR3 is 14 amino acids. The CDR3 region is CASSLPGSTDTQYF. The CDR3 bases are TGTGCCAGCAGTTTACCGGGGAGCACAGATACGCAGTATTTT.

The chain employs TRBV6-5 and TRBJ2-2; D gene uncertain. The V gene lost 6 bases and the J gene lost 0 bases, with 5 bases spanning the gap. Germline-derived CDR1 and CDR2 are MNHEY and SVGAGI. This CDR3 is 13 amino acids long. This CDR3 is CASRHPNTGELFF. CDR3 sequence (DNA): TGTGCCAGCAGACACCCGAACACCGGGGAGCTGTTTTTT.

The genes are TRBV9 and TRBJ2-2; D not resolved. The CDR3 runs to 16 residues. V lost 0 bases to trimming and J lost 3 bases, with 12 bases between them. Germline-derived CDR1 and CDR2 are SGDLS and YYNGEE. The CDR3 loop reads CASSVEQTPYTGELFF. The CDR3 DNA reads TGTGCCAGCAGCGTAGAGCAGACCCCTTACACCGGGGAGCTGTTTTTT.

The chain combines TRBV2 with TRBJ2-3; 13 bases fit TRBD2. With 4 bases clipped from V and 2 bases from J, the junction kept 3 bases outside the gene matches. The CDR3 is 16 residues long. Germline values: CDR1 SNHLY, CDR2 FYNNEI. As DNA, the CDR3 is TGTGCCAGCAGTGCGGGACTAGCGGGACACACAGATACGCAGTATTTT. The encoded protein is CASSAGLAGHTDTQYF.

This chain joins TRBV19 and TRBJ2-1; tentative D call: TRBD2 (5 bases). The CDR3 totals 14 residues. V dropped 7 bases and J dropped 6 bases, with 16 bases sitting between them. Per the germline V gene, CDR1 is LNHDA and CDR2 is SQIVND (reference sequence). This chain's CDR3 is CASKPRGYFNEQFF. CDR3 nucleotides: TGTGCCAGTAAACCCAGAGGGTATTTCAATGAGCAGTTCTTC.

The chain recombines TRBV11-2 with TRBJ1-5, with D tentatively TRBD1 (5 bases). CDR1 is SGHAT, CDR2 FQNNGV, per germline. With 5 bases removed from V and 4 bases from J, the gap between germline ends came to 15 bases. CDR3 size: 15 residues. The CDR3 coding sequence is TGTGCCAGCAGCAACCGGGACGGACCAAATCAGCCCCAGCATTTT. This gives the protein CASSNRDGPNQPQHF. Combining the CDR3 with reference TRBV11-2 and TRBJ1-5 gives the whole variable domain EAGVAQSPRYKIIEKRQSVAFWCNPISGHATLYWYQQILGQGPKLLIQFQNNGVVDDSQLPKDRFSAERLKGVDSTLKIQPAKLEDSAVYLCASSNRDGPNQPQHFGDGTRLSIL.

This chain uses TRBV5-6 with TRBJ1-5; 7 bases are shared with TRBD1. The V gene end was trimmed by 1 base and the J gene end by 7 bases; junction bases not matched to a gene: 5. CDR3 length: 14 amino acids. Germline assignment: CDR1 SGHDT and CDR2 YYEEEE. The CDR3: CASSLSGGGQPQHF. The CDR3 DNA reads as TGTGCCAGCAGCTTGTCAGGGGGTGGACAGCCCCAGCATTTT.

V usage is TRBV7-9 and J usage is TRBJ2-1, with TRBD2 as a possible D gene (7 bases). The CDR3 is 18 amino acids. CDR1 and CDR2 (germline): SEHNR, FQNEAQ (reference sequence). The V and J ends lost 4 bases and 3 bases respectively, with 22 bases between them. The CDR3 bases are TGTGCCAGCAGCTCAGGAGGGGGAATAGCGGGTTACTACAATGAGCAGTTCTTC. Protein sequence: CASSSGGGIAGYYNEQFF.

DNA for the CDR3: TGCGCCAGCAGCTCGCAAGACAGGGAAGGCATCGGCTCATGGACTGAAGCTTTCTTT. This encodes CASSSQDREGIGSWTEAFF. This chain links TRBV4-1 with TRBJ1-1, with 7 bases lining up with TRBD1. The CDR3 has 19 residues. In germline, CDR1 is MGHRA, CDR2 YSYEKL. V trimming: 5 bases; J trimming: 5 bases; junction bases outside the gene matches: 23.

V is TRBV28 and J is TRBJ1-5; 7 nucleotides align to TRBD1. V shed 1 base and J 7 bases; nucleotides not matched to a gene: 10. CDR3 length: 16 amino acids. CDR1 is MDHEN and CDR2 is SYDVKM in the germline V gene. The DNA for the CDR3 is TGTGCCAGCAGTTTATCGTACCGGTTAGGGGGCCAGCCCCAGCATTTT. Its translation: CASSLSYRLGGQPQHF.

The chain is built from TRBV5-6 and TRBJ1-1, with TRBD1 identical over 9 bases. V gave up 6 bases and J gave up 3 bases; unmatched junction bases: 6. CDR3 length: 14 residues. The germline gives CDR1 SGHDT, CDR2 YYEEEE. CDR3 sequence (DNA): TGTGCCAGCACCAAAGGACAGGGGTACACTGAAGCTTTCTTT. Its translation is CASTKGQGYTEAFF.

In nucleotides, the CDR3 is TGTGCCAGCAGCCCCAGGACAGTCCCGAACACTGAAGCTTTCTTT. The encoded protein is CASSPRTVPNTEAFF. This chain connects TRBV5-8 to TRBJ1-1, with D perhaps TRBD1 (6 bases). Between the trimmed V and J ends, which lost 4 bases and 1 base, there was a span of 14 bases. The CDR3 sequence is 15 residues long. The germline CDR1 and CDR2 sequences are SGHTS and YDEGEE. Using reference TRBV5-8 and TRBJ1-1 for the parts outside the CDR3, the full variable domain is EAGVTQSPTHLIKTRGQQATLRCSPISGHTSVYWYQQALGLGLQFLLWYDEGEERNRGNFPPRFSGRQFPNYSSELNVNALELEDSALYLCASSPRTVPNTEAFFGQGTRLTVV.

The chain carries TRBV6-6 and TRBJ1-1, with D tentatively TRBD1 (6 bases). The CDR3 length is 14 residues. In germline, CDR1 is MNHNY, CDR2 SVGAGI (reference sequence). Trimming cost V 2 bases and J 2 bases, with 9 bases left between them. The DNA for the CDR3 is TGTGCCAGCAGTTACCTCAGGGGAAACACTGAAGCTTTCTTT. Amino acids: CASSYLRGNTEAFF.

The gene calls are TRBV9 and TRBJ2-1; D is ambiguous. V was shortened by 0 bases and J by 5 bases, with 6 bases between the two germline ends. This CDR3 spans 13 amino acids. The V gene's germline CDR1 is SGDLS and CDR2 YYNGEE. Here the CDR3 DNA reads TGTGCCAGCAGCGTAGCCGGGCACAATGAGCAGTTCTTC. As protein: CASSVAGHNEQFF.

This clone has a handful of counts. J is TRBJ2-5 and V is TRBV7-3; D may correspond to TRBD1 or TRBD2 (5 bases each). Looked up from germline, CDR1 is SGHTA and CDR2 is FQGTGA. The germline V and J ends were trimmed by 5 bases and 5 bases, with 18 bases remaining between them. The CDR3 runs 15 residues. The CDR3 DNA is TGTGCCAGCAGCACACTTGGGGGACGAGACGAGACCCAGTACTTC. It translates to CASSTLGGRDETQYF.

CDR3: CASSSSMGAYGYTF. The CDR3 DNA follows: TGTGCCAGCAGTTCATCCATGGGGGCCTATGGCTACACCTTC. The chain recombines TRBV28 with TRBJ1-2, with D perhaps matching TRBD1 (6 bases). The CDR3 contains 14 residues. Germline V gives CDR1 MDHEN, CDR2 SYDVKM. The V gene lost 4 bases and the J gene lost 4 bases, with 13 bases spanning the gap.

CDR3 nucleotide sequence: TGTGCCAGCAGTCCTACGGACAGGGCCTATGGCTACACCTTC. Translating it yields CASSPTDRAYGYTF. The chain links TRBV28 to TRBJ1-2, with 8 nucleotides matching TRBD1. CDR3 length: 14 amino acids. Germline V gene data show CDR1 as MDHEN and CDR2 as SYDVKM. V shed 5 bases and J 4 bases; nucleotides not matched to a gene: 6.

CDR3 sequence reads: CAWRLAQTDTQYF. CDR3 in DNA: TGTGCCTGGAGACTAGCCCAGACAGATACGCAGTATTTT. This rearrangement joins TRBV30 to TRBJ2-3, with a weak D call TRBD2 (6 bases). With 3 bases removed from V and 3 bases from J, the gap between germline ends came to 10 bases. The V gene's germline CDR1 is GTSNPN and CDR2 SVGIG (reference sequence). The CDR3 covers 13 residues.

As for this clone: Other DNA sequences of this sample code for an identical CDR3. The gene calls are TRBV5-1 and TRBJ1-4, with unresolved D. Germline-derived CDR1 and CDR2 are SGHRS and YFSETQ. V gave up 5 bases and J gave up 5 bases, with 4 bases separating them. The CDR3 spans 11 residues. CDR3 sequence reads: CASRLNEKLFF. In nucleotides, the CDR3 is TGCGCCAGCAGACTAAATGAAAAACTGTTTTTT.

This clone came up once. V gene TRBV5-4 combines with J gene TRBJ1-5, with D unclear. Trimming took off 5 bases at V and 6 bases at J, with 18 bases between the two ends. The CDR3 is 15 amino acids. The germline V gene has CDR1 SGHNT and CDR2 YYREEE (reference sequence). CDR3 residues: CASSDGFNRGQPQHF. The CDR3 DNA reads as TGTGCCAGCAGTGACGGGTTTAATAGAGGTCAGCCCCAGCATTTT.

The rearrangement joins TRBV11-3 to TRBJ2-7; D might be TRBD2 (5 bases). This CDR3 contains 10 residues. Germline V CDR1 and CDR2: SGHNT, YENEEA. V was shortened by 8 bases and J by 7 bases, with 9 bases between the two germline ends. CDR3 bases: TGTGCCAGCCCTCCGGGGGAGCAGTACTTC. Amino acid sequence: CASPPGEQYF.